The 13 T cell receptor beta chains given below trace back to one sample, sequenced in a study of monozygotic twins with inflammatory bowel disease. TCRdb re-called the 5' RACE reads and catalogs CDR3 proteins one per entry, DNA excluded. Its table records nearly 450,000 distinct CDR3 sequences. The sequenced sample was blood. Receptors were obtained from a human donor with ulcerative colitis or Crohn's disease, or a healthy co-twin of an affected twin (not recorded which).

This chain links TRBV2 with TRBJ2-7; absent DNA, TCRdb's TRBD2 call cannot be checked. This CDR3 is built from 13 residues. The germline V gene has CDR1 SNHLY and CDR2 FYNNEI. The CDR3: CASGPLAGYEQYF.

The chain joins TRBV9 to TRBJ2-2; TCRdb indicates TRBD1, and absent DNA this call remains unverified. Germline V gives CDR1 SGDLS, CDR2 YYNGEE. The CDR3 has 14 residues. This CDR3 reads CASSVSGLSGELFF. The variable domain in full, completed from reference TRBV9 and TRBJ2-2, reads DSGVTQTPKHLITATGQRVTLRCSPRSGDLSVYWYQQSLDQGLQFLIQYYNGEERAKGNILERFSAQQFPDLHSELNLSSLELGDSALYFCASSVSGLSGELFFGEGSRLTVL.

The V call is TRBV20-1, the J call TRBJ1-1; TCRdb returns TRBD1, unconfirmable since there is no DNA. CDR1 is DFQATT and CDR2 is SNEGSKA in the germline V gene (reference sequence). The CDR3 is made up of 15 amino acids. The CDR3 protein is CSAREFDRGNTEAFF.

The chain carries TRBV5-1 and TRBJ2-2. Germline values: CDR1 SGHRS, CDR2 YFSETQ. The CDR3 has 15 residues. The CDR3 spells CASDPGSANTGELFF. Full variable domain (outside the CDR3, taken from reference TRBV5-1 and TRBJ2-2): KAGVTQTPRYLIKTRGQQVTLSCSPISGHRSVSWYQQTPGQGLQFLFEYFSETQRNKGNFPGRFSGRQFSNSRSEMNVSTLELGDSALYLCASDPGSANTGELFFGEGSRLTVL.

The chain couples TRBV3-1 to TRBJ1-6. The CDR3 has 14 residues. The germline CDR1 and CDR2 sequences are LGHDT and YNNKEL (reference sequence). This chain's CDR3 is CASSRGQYNSPLHF. The whole variable domain, filled in from reference TRBV3-1 and TRBJ1-6, reads DTAVSQTPKYLVTQMGNDKSIKCEQNLGHDTMYWYKQDSKKFLKIMFSYNNKELIINETVPNRFSPKSPDKAHLNLHINSLELGDSAVYFCASSRGQYNSPLHFGNGTRLTVT.

The V call is TRBV28, the J call TRBJ2-5. From germline, CDR1 is MDHEN and CDR2 SYDVKM. There are 12 residues in the CDR3. The CDR3 spells CASRALQETQYF.

The chain combines TRBV5-1 with TRBJ1-5. The CDR3 sequence is 16 residues long. Germline lookup yields CDR1 SGHRS and CDR2 YFSETQ. The CDR3 is CASSPGLFFNNQPQHF.

This CDR3 reads CASRGPGVTGELFF. The gene calls are TRBV4-1 and TRBJ2-2; as DNA is missing, the TRBD2 call by TCRdb cannot be tested. The CDR3 runs to 14 residues. Per germline, CDR1 MGHRA and CDR2 YSYEKL.

This chain connects TRBV12-5 to TRBJ2-1; TCRdb outputs TRBD2, but without DNA this stays unchecked. Germline-derived CDR1 and CDR2 are LGHNT and FRNRAP. This CDR3 is 15 amino acids long. The chain's CDR3 is CASPPGSGGVNEQFF.

This chain links TRBV20-1 with TRBJ2-5. The CDR3 contains 14 residues. Germline V gene sequence: CDR1 DFQATT, CDR2 SNEGSKA (reference sequence). CDR3: CSARDKAVGETQYF.

V is TRBV7-2 and J is TRBJ2-1; TCRdb's D call, TRBD1, is unchecked because there is no DNA. Germline CDR1 SGHTA, CDR2 FQGNSA. The CDR3 is made up of 12 amino acids. CDR3: CASSSDRAWQFF.

The V call is TRBV6-2 or TRBV6-3, the J call TRBJ1-5; the D call of TRBD1 rests on TCRdb alone, since no DNA is present to check it. This CDR3 comprises 14 residues. Germline V gene lookup returns CDR1 MNHEY and CDR2 SVGEGT. CDR3 sequence reads: CASRDRRNSQPQHF.

The J gene is TRBJ1-5, the V gene TRBV5-1; TCRdb gives TRBD1 as the D gene, but with no DNA this cannot be confirmed. The length of the CDR3 is 15 residues. Germline lookup yields CDR1 SGHRS and CDR2 YFSETQ. This CDR3 reads CASSLAGGLGQPQHF.